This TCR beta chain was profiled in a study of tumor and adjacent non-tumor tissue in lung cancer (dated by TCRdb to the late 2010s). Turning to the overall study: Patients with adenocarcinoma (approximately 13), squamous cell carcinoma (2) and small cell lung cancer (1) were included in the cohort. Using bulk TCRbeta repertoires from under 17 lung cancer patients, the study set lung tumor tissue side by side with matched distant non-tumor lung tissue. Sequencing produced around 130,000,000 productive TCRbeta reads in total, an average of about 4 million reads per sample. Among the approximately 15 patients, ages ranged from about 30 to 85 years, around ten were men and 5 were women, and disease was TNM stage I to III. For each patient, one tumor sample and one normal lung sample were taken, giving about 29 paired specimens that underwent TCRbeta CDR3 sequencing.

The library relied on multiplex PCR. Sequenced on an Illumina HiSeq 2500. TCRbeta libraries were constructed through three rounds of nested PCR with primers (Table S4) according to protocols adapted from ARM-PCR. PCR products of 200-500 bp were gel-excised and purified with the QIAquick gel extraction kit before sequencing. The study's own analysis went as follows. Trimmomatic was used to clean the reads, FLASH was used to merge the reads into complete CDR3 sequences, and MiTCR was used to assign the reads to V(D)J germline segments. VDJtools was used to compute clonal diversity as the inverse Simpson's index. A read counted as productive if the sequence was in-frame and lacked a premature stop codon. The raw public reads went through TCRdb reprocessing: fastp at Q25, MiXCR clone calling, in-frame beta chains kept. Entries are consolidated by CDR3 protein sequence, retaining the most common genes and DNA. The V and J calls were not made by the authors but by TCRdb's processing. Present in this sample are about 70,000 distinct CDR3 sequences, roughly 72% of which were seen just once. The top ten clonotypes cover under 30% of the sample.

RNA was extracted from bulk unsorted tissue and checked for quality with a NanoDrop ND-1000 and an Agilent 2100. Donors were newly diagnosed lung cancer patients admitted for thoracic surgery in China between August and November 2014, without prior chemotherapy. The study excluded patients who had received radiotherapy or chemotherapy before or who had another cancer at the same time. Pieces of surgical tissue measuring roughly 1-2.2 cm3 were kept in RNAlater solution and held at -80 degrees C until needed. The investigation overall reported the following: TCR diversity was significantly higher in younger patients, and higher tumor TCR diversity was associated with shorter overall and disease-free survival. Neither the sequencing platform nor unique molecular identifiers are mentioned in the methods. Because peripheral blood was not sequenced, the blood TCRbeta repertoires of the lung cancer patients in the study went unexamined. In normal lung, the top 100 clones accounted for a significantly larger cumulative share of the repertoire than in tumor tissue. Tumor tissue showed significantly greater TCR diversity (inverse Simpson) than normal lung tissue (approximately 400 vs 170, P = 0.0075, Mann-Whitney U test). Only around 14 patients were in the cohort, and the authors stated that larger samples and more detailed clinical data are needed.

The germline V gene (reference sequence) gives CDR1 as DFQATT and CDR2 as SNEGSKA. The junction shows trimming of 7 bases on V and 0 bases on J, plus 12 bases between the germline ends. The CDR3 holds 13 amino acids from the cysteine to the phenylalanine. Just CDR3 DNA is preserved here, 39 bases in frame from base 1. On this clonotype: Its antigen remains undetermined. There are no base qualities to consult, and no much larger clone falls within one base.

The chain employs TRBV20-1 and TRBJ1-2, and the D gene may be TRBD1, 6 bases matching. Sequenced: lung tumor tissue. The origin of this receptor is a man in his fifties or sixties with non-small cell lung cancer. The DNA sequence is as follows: TGCAGTGACAGAACAGGGACTAACTATGGCTACACCTTC. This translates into CSDRTGTNYGYTF.